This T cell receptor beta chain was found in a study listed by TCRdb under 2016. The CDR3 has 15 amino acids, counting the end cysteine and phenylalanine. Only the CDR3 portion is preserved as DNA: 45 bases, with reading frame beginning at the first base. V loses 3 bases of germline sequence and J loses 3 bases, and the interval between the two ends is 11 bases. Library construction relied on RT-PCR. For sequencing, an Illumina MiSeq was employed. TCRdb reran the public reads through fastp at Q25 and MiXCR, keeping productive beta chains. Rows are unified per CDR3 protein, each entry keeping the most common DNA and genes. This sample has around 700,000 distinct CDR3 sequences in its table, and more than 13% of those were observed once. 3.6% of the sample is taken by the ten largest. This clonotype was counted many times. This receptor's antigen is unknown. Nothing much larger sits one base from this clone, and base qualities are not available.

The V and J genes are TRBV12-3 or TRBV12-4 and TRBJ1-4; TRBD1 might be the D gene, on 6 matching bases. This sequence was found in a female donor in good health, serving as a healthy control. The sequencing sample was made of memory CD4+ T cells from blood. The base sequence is TGTGCCAGCAGTTTTGGGGGGCGAGCTAATGAAAAACTGTTTTTT. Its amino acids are CASSFGGRANEKLFF.